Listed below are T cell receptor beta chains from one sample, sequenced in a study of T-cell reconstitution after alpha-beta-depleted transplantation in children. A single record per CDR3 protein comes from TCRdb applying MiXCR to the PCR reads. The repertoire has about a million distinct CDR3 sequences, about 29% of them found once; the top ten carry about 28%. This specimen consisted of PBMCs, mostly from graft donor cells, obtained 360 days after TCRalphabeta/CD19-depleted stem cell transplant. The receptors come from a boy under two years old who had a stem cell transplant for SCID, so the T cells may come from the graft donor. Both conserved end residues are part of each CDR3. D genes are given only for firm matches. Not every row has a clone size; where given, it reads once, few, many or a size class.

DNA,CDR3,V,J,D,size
TGTGCCAGCAGCGCTACAGGGTCCTGGCCCTACTATGGCTACACCTTC,CASSATGSWPYYGYTF,TRBV9,TRBJ1-2,-,once
TGTGCCAGCAGCCCCACTAGGACGGCCGTTGAAAAACTGTTTTTT,CASSPTRTAVEKLFF,TRBV7-7,TRBJ1-4,-,-
TGTGCCAGCAGCTTGGCCGGGACAGGAAAAGCTTTCTTT,CASSLAGTGKAFF,TRBV5-5,TRBJ1-1,TRBD1,-
TGCGCCAGCAATCTCTTAGGCTACAATGAGCAGTTCTTC,CASNLLGYNEQFF,TRBV5-1,TRBJ2-1,-,-
TGTGCCAGCAGCCTCCCCGGGGGCTTGCATGGAGATACGCAGTATTTT,CASSLPGGLHGDTQYF,TRBV3-1,TRBJ2-3,-,-
TGTGCCACCAGCAGAGGCAGGGGTTTTAGCTCCTACGAGCAGTACTTC,CATSRGRGFSSYEQYF,TRBV15,TRBJ2-7,-,few
TGTGCCAGCAGCTTGACGACAGGGGGCGCAGATACGCAGTATTTT,CASSLTTGGADTQYF,TRBV5-5,TRBJ2-3,TRBD1,-
TGTGCCAGCAGTGTTAGCGGGGGCGGATCCCGGACCCAGTACTTC,CASSVSGGGSRTQYF,TRBV12-3/TRBV12-4,TRBJ2-5,TRBD2,-
TGTGCCAGCAGTCCCAAACCGTCTGGGGCCAACGTCCTGACTTTC,CASSPKPSGANVLTF,TRBV27,TRBJ2-6,-,-
TGCGCCAGCAGCCCATCAGGGGGCCCGTTTAACTACGAGCAGTACTTC,CASSPSGGPFNYEQYF,TRBV5-1,TRBJ2-7,TRBD1,once
TGCGCCAGCAGGTTGGGGGAAGGAACTAACTATGGCTACACCTTC,CASRLGEGTNYGYTF,TRBV5-1,TRBJ1-2,-,-
TGTGCCAGCAGTAAACCGACGGCTAGCTCCTACAATGAGCAGTTCTTC,CASSKPTASSYNEQFF,TRBV6-2/TRBV6-3,TRBJ2-1,-,few
TGTGCCAGCATCCTGTTACCTGGTGGGGGCACTGAAGCTTTCTTT,CASILLPGGGTEAFF,TRBV6-2/TRBV6-3,TRBJ1-1,-,few
TGCGCCAGCAGCTCGCTGCGAGAGATTCAAGAGACCCAGTACTTC,CASSSLREIQETQYF,TRBV5-1,TRBJ2-5,-,once
TGTGCCAGCAGCACGGACGCTGTCGCTGGAAACACCATATATTTT,CASSTDAVAGNTIYF,TRBV9,TRBJ1-3,-,-